What follows are 17 T cell receptor beta chains derived from one specimen sequenced in a study of T-cell reconstitution after alpha-beta-depleted transplantation in children. Researchers prepared the TCRbeta library using unique molecular identifiers, the study reports. TCRdb itself ran the PCR reads through MiXCR, one entry per CDR3 protein. The table records 490,000 or so distinct CDR3 sequences, about 10% of them present only once. The starting material was PBMCs, obtained before TCRalphabeta/CD19-depleted stem cell transplant. The receptors stem from a child aged 2-15 years with inherited bone marrow failure, due to receive a stem cell transplant.

This clonotype has a count of ten or more. The chain combines TRBV12-3 or TRBV12-4 with TRBJ1-4; perhaps TRBD1 as D (6 bases). V gave up 4 bases and J gave up 2 bases, with 11 bases separating them. CDR3 length equals 15 residues. CDR3 nucleotides: TGTGCCAGCAGTTCACAGGGAACGACTAATGAAAAACTGTTTTTT. Amino acids: CASSSQGTTNEKLFF.

In its sample, this clonotype was seen many times. The chain links TRBV12-3 or TRBV12-4 to TRBJ2-1; D gene uncertain. This CDR3 is built from 15 residues. V lost 2 bases and J 12 bases, leaving 20 bases between the germline ends. CDR3 DNA sequence: TGTGCCAGCAGTTTAATCGAGGCAGTCCAGCGCGGGCAGTTCTTC. It encodes CASSLIEAVQRGQFF.

Many counts were recorded for this clonotype. The rearrangement joins TRBV6-2 or TRBV6-3 to TRBJ2-5, with D perhaps matching TRBD2 (7 bases). CDR3 size: 15 residues. Looked up from germline, CDR1 is MNHEY and CDR2 is SVGEGT. The V gene lost 4 bases and the J gene lost 2 bases, with 14 bases spanning the gap. CDR3 nucleotides: TGTGCCAGCAGTTCTGCGGGGGACATGCAAGAGACCCAGTACTTC. This codes for CASSSAGDMQETQYF.

This clonotype was found many times. V gene TRBV19 combines with J gene TRBJ1-1, with TRBD1 identical over 8 bases. This CDR3 spans 15 amino acids. In germline, CDR1 is LNHDA, CDR2 SQIVND (reference sequence). Trimming at V came to 5 bases and at J to 1 base, leaving 6 bases not matched to a gene. The CDR3 region is CASSFWTGRNTEAFF. In DNA form, the CDR3 reads TGTGCCAGTAGTTTCTGGACAGGGCGGAACACTGAAGCTTTCTTT.

This clonotype was observed many times. V and J are TRBV29-1 and TRBJ2-1, with D possibly matching TRBD1 (6 bases). Germline V gene data show CDR1 as SQVTM and CDR2 as ANQGSEA. The V and J ends lost 0 bases and 15 bases respectively, with 18 bases between them. CDR3 size: 13 residues. The CDR3 region is CSVEDLILQGGFF. CDR3 nucleotide sequence: TGCAGCGTTGAAGATCTCATCCTTCAAGGGGGGTTCTTC.

This clonotype was detected ten times or more. The J gene is TRBJ2-1, the V gene TRBV29-1, with a tentative D call TRBD2 (6 bases). Trimming took 0 bases from V and 1 from J, leaving 13 bases between them. CDR3 length: 16 amino acids. Germline CDR1 and CDR2: SQVTM and ANQGSEA. Written as DNA, the CDR3 is TGCAGCGTTGAAGATGAGCGGGTTCGATCCTACAATGAGCAGTTCTTC. It translates to CSVEDERVRSYNEQFF.

This clonotype was counted at least ten times. The CDR3 nucleotides read TGTGCCAGCAGTTTACAGGCGGATTCACCCCTCCACTTT. It yields the protein CASSLQADSPLHF. The V gene is TRBV12-3 or TRBV12-4, the J gene TRBJ1-6, with D hard to call. Trimming shortened V by 2 bases and J by 8 bases, and 7 bases separated the two germline ends. CDR3 length equals 13 residues.

This clonotype was observed many times. The chain carries TRBV20-1 and TRBJ1-1, with D uncertain. V gave up 6 bases and J gave up 0 bases, with 14 bases separating them. The CDR3 totals 14 residues. Per germline, CDR1 DFQATT and CDR2 SNEGSKA (reference sequence). CDR3 in amino acids: CSANLGNMNTEAFF. The DNA of the CDR3 is TGCAGTGCGAACCTCGGAAACATGAACACTGAAGCTTTCTTT.

Comments on this clonotype: This may be a read error, as it is one base from a much larger clone. This chain connects TRBV19 to TRBJ2-1; 10 nucleotides agree with TRBD2. CDR1 LNHDA and CDR2 SQIVND come from the germline V gene (reference sequence). V trimming: 3 bases; J trimming: 5 bases; junction bases outside the gene matches: 10. CDR3 size: 17 residues. For the CDR3, the DNA is TGTGCCAGTAGTATCAAGGGACTAGCGCAACGCCACAATGAGCAGTTCTTC. It translates to CASSIKGLAQRHNEQFF.

This clonotype was seen only once. A junction end diverges from the germline sequence, so it may reflect a read error. The CDR3 coding sequence is TGCTGTGCTAGAGTTTCGACTAGCTCCATTTCCTACAATGAGCAGTTCTTC. Residues: CCARVSTSSISYNEQFF. The genes are TRBV20-1 and TRBJ2-1, with 7 bases lining up with TRBD2. This CDR3 region has 17 residues. Looked up from germline, CDR1 is DFQATT and CDR2 is SNEGSKA (reference sequence).

The chain combines TRBV30 with TRBJ1-2, with a possible D match to TRBD1 (6 bases). The CDR3 has 14 amino acids. Germline CDR1 and CDR2: GTSNPN and SVGIG (reference sequence). Trimming shortened V by 5 bases and J by 2 bases, and 15 bases separated the two germline ends. The CDR3: CAWAMGGPNYGYTF. The DNA of the CDR3 is TGTGCCTGGGCCATGGGGGGGCCGAACTATGGCTACACCTTC.

Note on this clonotype: Its ends do not fully match the called genes, so a read error is possible. J is TRBJ1-5 and V is TRBV23-1; tentative D call: TRBD1 (5 bases). TRBV23-1 is an open reading frame, and its role is uncertain. This CDR3 contains 17 residues. CDR3 bases: TGCGCCAGCAGACGAAATCGTCGGCAGGGTCTCAATCAGACCCAGCATTTT. Its protein product is CASRRNRRQGLNQTQHF.

The J gene is TRBJ1-5, the V gene TRBV4-1, with D uncertain. Germline values: CDR1 MGHRA, CDR2 YSYEKL. The CDR3 totals 14 residues. The V end lost 0 bases, the J end lost 10 bases, and 13 bases lay between the germline ends. CDR3 bases: TGCGCCAGCAGCCAAGATAGCAGAATCAGCCCCCAGCATTTT. This gives the protein CASSQDSRISPQHF.

Notes on this clonotype: A read error may be the cause here, since a much bigger clone is one base away. CDR3 in DNA: TGCGCCAACAGCCCTTTGTCGGCGAAGCGGGAACGCGAGCAGTTCTTC. Protein product: CANSPLSAKREREQFF. This sequence joins TRBV4-1 and TRBJ2-1, with 7 bases aligning to TRBD2. Germline assignment: CDR1 MGHRA and CDR2 YSYEKL. The CDR3 runs 16 residues.

The genes are TRBV7-8 and TRBJ2-3; no clear D gene. V lost 0 bases and J 0 bases, leaving 7 bases between the germline ends. The CDR3 runs 15 residues. CDR1 and CDR2 from the germline V gene are SGHVS and FQNEAQ. CDR3 coding DNA: TGTGCCAGCAGCTTAGCGCTCTATAGCACAGATACGCAGTATTTT. This gives the protein CASSLALYSTDTQYF. Full variable domain (missing parts from reference TRBV7-8 and TRBJ2-3): GAGVSQSPRYKVAKRGQDVALRCDPISGHVSLFWYQQALGQGPEFLTYFQNEAQLDKSGLPSDRFFAERPEGSVSTLKIQRTQQEDSAVYLCASSLALYSTDTQYFGPGTRLTVL.

This clonotype was recorded many times. The chain has TRBV11-2 and TRBJ1-4; TRBD1 might be the D (6 bases). In germline, CDR1 is SGHAT, CDR2 FQNNGV. V lost 3 bases to trimming and J lost 3 bases, with 11 bases between them. The CDR3 loop spans 15 amino acids. CDR3 in DNA: TGTGCCAGCAGCTTCGGGGGCGCGGCTAATGAAAAACTGTTTTTT. Encoded protein: CASSFGGAANEKLFF. The full variable domain, its missing parts supplied by reference TRBV11-2 and TRBJ1-4, is EAGVAQSPRYKIIEKRQSVAFWCNPISGHATLYWYQQILGQGPKLLIQFQNNGVVDDSQLPKDRFSAERLKGVDSTLKIQPAKLEDSAVYLCASSFGGAANEKLFFGSGTQLSVL.

A remark on this clonotype: It may be a read error: a sequence one base away is much more abundant. The V gene is TRBV5-1, the J gene TRBJ2-4; D perhaps matches TRBD1 (6 bases). CDR1 and CDR2 from the germline V gene are SGHRS and YFSETQ. This CDR3 is 16 amino acids long. CDR3 nucleotides: TGCGTCAGCAGCCCCGACCGGGGCAGGGGCGAAAACATTCAGTACTTC. It yields the protein CVSSPDRGRGENIQYF.